Following are 9 T cell receptor beta chains from one sample sequenced in a study of graft-versus-host responses after intestinal transplantation. No antigen has been assigned to these receptors. Profiling relied on immunoSEQ multiplex PCR, and the TCRdb table lists in-frame clones only, not all of them. Of 70,000 to 95,000 clones in the sample, just under 95% were seen once. Sequenced here: unstimulated CD8+ T cells sorted from spleen or lymph node cells, sampled before transplant. Receptor source: a human donor who was the organ donor for an intestinal transplant.

V usage is TRBV7-8 and J usage is TRBJ2-7; possible D gene TRBD1, 6 bases. The J call is doubtful: the DNA matches TRBJ2-5 better. This CDR3 is built from 16 residues. Germline V gene lookup returns CDR1 SGHVS and CDR2 FQNEAQ. The CDR3 nucleotides read TGTGCCAGCAGCCCCCGACCCTACAGGGTATGGAAGACCCAGTACTTC. It yields the protein CASSPRPYRVWKTQYF.

The chain links TRBV29-1 to TRBJ2-5; 9 nucleotides agree with TRBD2. After removal of 3 bases from V and 3 bases from J, the junction contained 5 bases not matched to a gene. The length of the CDR3 is 14 residues. Germline lookup yields CDR1 SQVTM and CDR2 ANQGSEA. The CDR3 protein is CSVEGGRVKETQYF. The DNA for the CDR3 is TGCAGCGTTGAGGGCGGGAGGGTTAAAGAGACCCAGTACTTC.

The rearrangement joins TRBV7-9 to TRBJ1-3; D is unresolved. The CDR3 consists of 15 residues. Trimming cost V 4 bases and J 1 base, with 11 bases left between them. The germline gives CDR1 SEHNR, CDR2 FQNEAQ (reference sequence). This chain's CDR3 is CASSSGRFSGNTIYF. The CDR3 coding sequence is TGTGCCAGCAGCTCTGGGAGGTTTTCTGGAAACACCATATATTTT.

The rearrangement uses TRBV6-5 and TRBJ1-2; D gene unclear. The CDR3 sequence is 15 residues long. CDR1 is MNHEY and CDR2 is SVGAGI in the germline V gene. Trimming removed 0 bases from V and 4 bases from J, with 12 bases in between. The CDR3 region has the DNA TGTGCCAGCAGTTACTCGAGGGCGGGAGGCTATGGCTACACCTTC. This codes for CASSYSRAGGYGYTF.

The genes are TRBV30 and TRBJ1-1, with D unclear. Germline CDR1 is GTSNPN and CDR2 is SVGIG (reference sequence). This CDR3 has 13 amino acids. Trimming took 2 bases from V and 3 from J, leaving 10 bases between them. The CDR3: CAWSPLSHTEAFF. CDR3 sequence (DNA): TGTGCCTGGAGTCCACTGAGCCACACTGAAGCTTTCTTT.

The genes are TRBV19 and TRBJ1-2; D not resolved. Germline CDR1 reads LNHDA; CDR2 reads SQIVND (reference sequence). Trimming cost V 5 bases and J 5 bases, with 12 bases left between them. This CDR3 is 13 amino acids long. This CDR3 is CASSAGIGYGYTF. CDR3 DNA: TGTGCCAGTAGTGCGGGAATCGGGTATGGCTACACCTTC.

The rearrangement joins TRBV7-9 to TRBJ2-7; TRBD2 matches at 11 bases. J lost 4 bases, V lost 5 bases, and 4 bases had no gene match. In germline, CDR1 is SEHNR, CDR2 FQNEAQ (reference sequence). CDR3 length: 14 residues. CDR3 region: CASSLIAGGYEQYF. CDR3 sequence (DNA): TGTGCCAGCAGCCTCATAGCGGGAGGGTACGAGCAGTACTTC.

The chain joins TRBV29-1 to TRBJ1-3; D call uncertain. The ends were cut back, 7 bases at V and 4 bases at J, with 8 bases in the middle. The CDR3 runs 11 residues. The germline V gene has CDR1 SQVTM and CDR2 ANQGSEA. Here the CDR3 DNA reads TGCAGCGCCAGCGTGGGAAACACCATATATTTT. As protein: CSASVGNTIYF.

V usage is TRBV30 and J usage is TRBJ2-7, with D perhaps matching TRBD1 (5 bases). The CDR3 runs to 12 residues. Germline-derived CDR1 and CDR2 are GTSNPN and SVGIG (reference sequence). V dropped 8 bases and J dropped 0 bases, with 11 bases sitting between them. Here the CDR3 reads CARTGSSYEQYF. CDR3 in DNA: TGTGCCCGAACAGGAAGCTCCTACGAGCAGTACTTC.